Listed here are 29 T cell receptor beta chains from one sample, sequenced in a study of blood T cell repertoires in COVID-19. Data came from immunoSEQ multiplex PCR; TCRdb stores just in-frame clones and leaves some out. The repertoire holds 55,000 to 70,000 clones, over 75% seen once, with approximately 10% in the top ten. Source material: peripheral blood. The receptor source for this set is a woman under 30 with acute or convalescent COVID-19.

This chain connects TRBV5-1 to TRBJ2-5; the D is unclear. Germline V gene sequence: CDR1 SGHRS, CDR2 YFSETQ. With 0 bases removed from V and 0 bases from J, the gap between germline ends came to 6 bases. The CDR3 loop spans 14 amino acids. CDR3 DNA: TGCGCCAGCAGCTTGGGCGGAAACCAAGAGACCCAGTACTTC. Its translation: CASSLGGNQETQYF.

This clone was seen only once. The CDR3 loop reads CASSLAGGPGDTQYF. CDR3 in DNA: TGTGCCAGCAGTTTAGCGGGGGGGCCTGGGGATACGCAGTATTTT. The genes are TRBV28 and TRBJ2-3, with 9 bases that match TRBD2. Germline V gene data show CDR1 as MDHEN and CDR2 as SYDVKM. This CDR3 has 15 residues. J gave up 6 bases and V 2 bases, and 6 bases lay outside the gene matches.

This clone was counted a single time. The chain employs TRBV5-1 and TRBJ2-1, with D maybe TRBD1 (8 bases). CDR3 length: 18 residues. Trimming stripped 4 bases from V and 8 bases from J, with 28 bases between. Germline CDR1 and CDR2: SGHRS and YFSETQ. The CDR3 is CASSHGQGGFRSSDEQFF. The DNA for the CDR3 is TGCGCCAGCAGCCATGGACAGGGAGGGTTTAGGTCCAGTGATGAGCAGTTCTTC.

This clone has only one observation. V usage is TRBV19 and J usage is TRBJ2-7, with TRBD2 identical over 12 bases. CDR1 is LNHDA, CDR2 SQIVND, per germline (reference sequence). The CDR3 consists of 15 residues. The V and J ends lost 3 bases and 2 bases, in that order; junction bases with no gene match: 2. CDR3 coding DNA: TGTGCCAGTAGTATTGGACTAGCGGGAACCTACGAGCAGTACTTC. Amino acids: CASSIGLAGTYEQYF.

The chain combines TRBV10-2 with TRBJ2-3, with D unclear. CDR3 length: 12 amino acids. The germline V gene encodes CDR1 WSHSY and CDR2 SAAADI. V gave up 3 bases and J gave up 6 bases, with 7 bases separating them. CDR3 residues: CASSDLWDTQYF. CDR3 coding DNA: TGCGCCAGCAGTGACCTATGGGATACGCAGTATTTT.

The rearrangement joins TRBV7-6 to TRBJ2-1, with 8 bases that match TRBD2. With V trimmed by 5 bases and J by 4 bases, 7 bases remained unmatched. In germline, CDR1 is SGHVS, CDR2 FNYEAQ. This CDR3 spans 15 amino acids. This chain's CDR3 is CASSTGRGVYNEQFF. The CDR3 region has the DNA TGTGCCAGCAGCACCGGGCGGGGGGTTTACAATGAGCAGTTCTTC.

This clone has just a few counts. The gene calls are TRBV5-1 and TRBJ2-2; TRBD1 matches at 10 bases. From germline, CDR1 is SGHRS and CDR2 YFSETQ. The CDR3 totals 21 residues. Losses at the gene ends were 4 bases for V and 0 bases for J; bases not matched to a gene: 18. The CDR3 here is CASSKFSGTGDLLTNTGELFF. CDR3 bases: TGCGCCAGCAGCAAGTTTTCCGGGACAGGGGACTTACTTACGAACACCGGGGAGCTGTTTTTT.

This chain connects TRBV27 to TRBJ1-6; D may be TRBD1 (6 bases). V lost 5 bases and J lost 6, with 14 bases in between. This CDR3 contains 15 residues. Germline assignment: CDR1 MNHEY and CDR2 SMNVEV (reference sequence). The CDR3 region has the DNA TGTGCCAGCAGTCTCATCGGACAGCTTAATTCACCCCTCCACTTT. Protein sequence: CASSLIGQLNSPLHF.

This CDR3 reads CASSQGREDVNNQPQHF. The CDR3 DNA reads TGTGCCAGCAGCCAGGGCAGGGAAGATGTCAACAATCAGCCCCAGCATTTT. The chain recombines TRBV16 with TRBJ1-5; tentatively, D is TRBD1 (5 bases). V lost 3 bases and J lost 3, with 18 bases in between. Germline assignment: CDR1 KGHSY and CDR2 FQNENV. This CDR3 spans 17 amino acids.

This chain uses TRBV18 with TRBJ2-7, with 9 bases lining up with TRBD2. Per the germline V gene, CDR1 is KGHSH and CDR2 is LQKENI. V was pared by 6 bases and J by 1 base, with 4 bases of the junction left unmatched. There are 14 residues in the CDR3. CDR3 loop: CASSPGLASYEQYF. CDR3 nucleotide sequence: TGTGCCAGCTCCCCCGGACTAGCGTCCTACGAGCAGTACTTC.

This rearrangement joins TRBV10-3 to TRBJ2-1, with D maybe TRBD1 (7 bases). The germline V gene has CDR1 ENHRY and CDR2 SYGVKD. V dropped 4 bases and J dropped 4 bases, with 14 bases sitting between them. The CDR3 is 15 amino acids. In DNA form, the CDR3 reads TGTGCCATCAGTGTCGCAGGGGGACTTTACAATGAGCAGTTCTTC. Residues: CAISVAGGLYNEQFF.

The gene calls are TRBV9 and TRBJ1-6; TRBD1 matches 10 bases. From germline, CDR1 is SGDLS and CDR2 YYNGEE. CDR3 size: 17 residues. The V gene end was trimmed by 2 bases and the J gene end by 10 bases; junction bases not matched to a gene: 12. The CDR3 DNA follows: TGTGCCAGCAGCGTCGGAGAGACAGGGGGCGTCAGATCACCCCTCCACTTT. Translated: CASSVGETGGVRSPLHF.

CDR3 sequence reads: CAWSVMGLGETQYF. The CDR3 DNA sequence: TGTGCCTGGAGTGTCATGGGACTAGGAGAGACCCAGTACTTC. The V call is TRBV30, the J call TRBJ2-5; TRBD2 agrees at 8 bases. Germline V gene data show CDR1 as GTSNPN and CDR2 as SVGIG (reference sequence). The CDR3 has 14 amino acids. V was clipped by 0 bases and J by 4 bases; unmatched bases: 4.

This chain links TRBV30 with TRBJ1-2; perhaps TRBD1 as D (6 bases). V shed 5 bases and J shed 7 bases, with 20 bases lying between them. This CDR3 is 14 amino acids long. Germline CDR1 reads GTSNPN; CDR2 reads SVGIG (reference sequence). This CDR3 is CAWGGELRNRGYTF. DNA of the CDR3: TGTGCCTGGGGGGGCGAGCTTCGTAATCGTGGCTACACCTTC.

The chain employs TRBV19 and TRBJ2-7; tentative D call: TRBD2 (5 bases). The CDR3 has 13 residues. CDR1 and CDR2 (germline): LNHDA, SQIVND (reference sequence). Deletions cut 2 bases from V and 7 bases from J, with 12 bases between. The CDR3 DNA is TGTGCCAGTAGTATATCAGCTACGGGAGAGCAGTACTTC. As protein: CASSISATGEQYF.

This rearrangement joins TRBV2 to TRBJ2-1; 9 bases are shared with TRBD2. With 7 bases clipped from V and 7 bases from J, the junction kept 11 bases outside the gene matches. Germline V CDR1 and CDR2: SNHLY, FYNNEI. This CDR3 is built from 15 residues. The CDR3 sequence is CASTEVSGSRNEQFF. The CDR3 coding sequence is TGTGCCAGCACCGAGGTTAGCGGGAGTAGGAATGAGCAGTTCTTC. The full variable domain, with the rest looked up from reference TRBV2 and TRBJ2-1, is EPEVTQTPSHQVTQMGQEVILRCVPISNHLYFYWYRQILGQKVEFLVSFYNNEISEKSEIFDDQFSVERPDGSNFTLKIRSTKLEDSAMYFCASTEVSGSRNEQFFGPGTRLTVL.

The chain is built from TRBV6-5 and TRBJ2-7; weak D call: TRBD1 (5 bases). CDR3 size: 15 residues. Per germline, CDR1 MNHEY and CDR2 SVGAGI. The V and J ends lost 8 bases and 1 base respectively, with 18 bases between them. The CDR3 DNA follows: TGTGCCAGCGGAGAAACAGGCGCTGAGTCCTACGAGCAGTACTTC. Protein sequence: CASGETGAESYEQYF.

The CDR3 sequence: CASSSLADNEQFF. In nucleotides, the CDR3 is TGTGCCAGCAGTTCTTTAGCAGACAATGAGCAGTTCTTC. This chain joins TRBV27 and TRBJ2-1; no clear D. Trimming took off 4 bases at V and 5 bases at J, with 9 bases between the two ends. This CDR3 region has 13 residues. The V gene's germline CDR1 is MNHEY and CDR2 SMNVEV (reference sequence).

V is TRBV15 and J is TRBJ1-2; D remains ambiguous. Trimming left V 2 bases short and J 6 bases short, with 13 bases between. This CDR3 spans 14 amino acids. The germline gives CDR1 LNHNV, CDR2 YYDKDF (reference sequence). CDR3 DNA: TGTGCCACCAGCAGAACCTCTCCCGCAGATGGCTACACCTTC. Amino acid sequence: CATSRTSPADGYTF.

The chain has TRBV6-5 and TRBJ1-1, with TRBD1 matching 9 bases. CDR1 and CDR2 (germline): MNHEY, SVGAGI. V lost 1 base, J lost 6 bases, and 6 bases stayed unmatched. The CDR3 loop spans 15 amino acids. CDR3 residues: CASSYWGQGEAEAFF. The CDR3 DNA reads TGTGCCAGCAGTTACTGGGGACAGGGAGAAGCTGAAGCTTTCTTT.

This sequence joins TRBV3-1 (or the pseudogene TRBV3-2) and TRBJ2-3, with a weak D call TRBD2 (7 bases). V dropped 1 base and J dropped 4 bases, with 12 bases sitting between them. The CDR3 covers 15 residues. The V gene's germline CDR1 is LGHDT and CDR2 YNNKEL (reference sequence). CDR3 sequence: CASSQGGGGPDTQYF. For the CDR3, the DNA is TGTGCCAGCAGCCAAGGGGGGGGCGGCCCAGATACGCAGTATTTT.

This clone was seen once. V usage is TRBV10-3 and J usage is TRBJ1-1; D is uncertain. Trimming removed 2 bases at V and 0 bases at J, with 13 bases between. From germline, CDR1 is ENHRY and CDR2 SYGVKD. This CDR3 comprises 16 residues. The CDR3 reads CAISELGRGMNTEAFF. CDR3 coding DNA: TGTGCCATCAGTGAGCTAGGGAGAGGAATGAACACTGAAGCTTTCTTT.

This clone appeared once. This chain joins TRBV27 and TRBJ1-6; the D gene is possibly TRBD1 (6 bases). This CDR3 is built from 15 residues. Germline V lookup: CDR1 MNHEY, CDR2 SMNVEV (reference sequence). Trimming pared 1 base from V and 7 bases from J, leaving 11 bases between. DNA of the CDR3: TGTGCCAGCAGTTTATACAGGGAAGAGAATTCACCCCTCCACTTT. This codes for CASSLYREENSPLHF.

The chain couples TRBV7-9 to TRBJ2-7, with D tentatively TRBD1 (6 bases). The CDR3 totals 12 residues. Trimming took 0 bases from V and 6 from J, leaving 6 bases between them. The germline V gene has CDR1 SEHNR and CDR2 FQNEAQ (reference sequence). CDR3 region: CASSLAGGEQYF. For the CDR3, the DNA is TGTGCCAGCAGCTTAGCAGGGGGCGAGCAGTACTTC.

The V gene is TRBV4-3, the J gene TRBJ2-1; 8 bases fit TRBD2. The V and J ends lost 8 bases and 6 bases, in that order; junction bases with no gene match: 12. The CDR3 spans 15 residues. CDR1 and CDR2 (germline): LGHNA, YSLEER. CDR3 loop: CASASWREVRNEQFF. CDR3 sequence (DNA): TGCGCCAGCGCCTCATGGCGGGAGGTCCGCAATGAGCAGTTCTTC.

V is TRBV4-1 and J is TRBJ1-5, with D possibly TRBD1 on 5 matching bases. The germline V gene encodes CDR1 MGHRA and CDR2 YSYEKL. The CDR3 has 15 residues. V was pared by 5 bases and J by 6 bases, with 17 bases between. The CDR3: CASSDPKRGGQPQHF. CDR3 in DNA: TGCGCCAGCAGCGATCCCAAAAGGGGCGGTCAGCCCCAGCATTTT.

The chain's CDR3 is CASSGRGEGYTF. The CDR3 bases are TGCGCCAGCAGCGGCAGGGGAGAGGGCTACACCTTC. The chain has TRBV5-1 and TRBJ1-2, with D possibly TRBD1 on 6 matching bases. The germline V gene encodes CDR1 SGHRS and CDR2 YFSETQ. Trimming removed 4 bases at V and 8 bases at J, with 12 bases between. This CDR3 region has 12 residues. Looking up the rest from reference TRBV5-1 and TRBJ1-2 gives the full variable domain: KAGVTQTPRYLIKTRGQQVTLSCSPISGHRSVSWYQQTPGQGLQFLFEYFSETQRNKGNFPGRFSGRQFSNSRSEMNVSTLELGDSALYLCASSGRGEGYTFGSGTRLTVV.

This sequence joins TRBV10-3 and TRBJ2-3; 10 bases are shared with TRBD1. The germline gives CDR1 ENHRY, CDR2 SYGVKD. The CDR3 sequence is 14 residues long. The V and J ends lost 6 bases and 6 bases, in that order; junction bases with no gene match: 6. The DNA for the CDR3 is TGTGCCATCAGAGGAGACAGGGGGCCGGATACGCAGTATTTT. Translated: CAIRGDRGPDTQYF.

V gene TRBV5-1 combines with J gene TRBJ1-1; D uncertain. CDR1 and CDR2 from the germline V gene are SGHRS and YFSETQ. The CDR3 runs to 13 residues. Trimming left V 7 bases short and J 0 bases short, with 10 bases between. CDR3 sequence: CASRREMNTEAFF. For the CDR3, the DNA is TGCGCCAGCCGGCGGGAAATGAACACTGAAGCTTTCTTT.